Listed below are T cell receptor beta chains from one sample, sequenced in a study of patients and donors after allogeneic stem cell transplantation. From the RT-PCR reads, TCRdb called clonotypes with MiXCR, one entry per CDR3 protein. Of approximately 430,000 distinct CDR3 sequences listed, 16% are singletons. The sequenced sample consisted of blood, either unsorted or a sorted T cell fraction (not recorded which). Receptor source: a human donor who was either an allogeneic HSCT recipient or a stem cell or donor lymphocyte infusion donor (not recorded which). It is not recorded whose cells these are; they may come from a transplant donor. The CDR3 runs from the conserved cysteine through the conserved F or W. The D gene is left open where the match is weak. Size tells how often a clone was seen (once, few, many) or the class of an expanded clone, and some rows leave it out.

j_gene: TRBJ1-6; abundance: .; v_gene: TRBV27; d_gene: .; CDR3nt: TGTGCCAGCAGTTTACGGGGATCTCTTAATAATTCACCCCTCCACTTT; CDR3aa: CASSLRGSLNNSPLHF
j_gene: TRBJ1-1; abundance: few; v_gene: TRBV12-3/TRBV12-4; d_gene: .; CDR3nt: TGTGCCAGCAGTTTAGCCCTTTACGCTGAAGCTTTCTTT; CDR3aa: CASSLALYAEAFF
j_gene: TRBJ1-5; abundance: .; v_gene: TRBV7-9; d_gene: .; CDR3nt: TGTGCCAGCAGCTTAGCTTGGCAGGCGGAGGGCAATCAGCCCCAGCATTTT; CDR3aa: CASSLAWQAEGNQPQHF
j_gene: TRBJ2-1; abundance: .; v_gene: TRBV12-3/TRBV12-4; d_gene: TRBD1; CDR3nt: TGTGCCAGCAGACTCCGGGACAGGGGCCTCACCCCACACAATGAGCAGTTCTTC; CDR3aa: CASRLRDRGLTPHNEQFF
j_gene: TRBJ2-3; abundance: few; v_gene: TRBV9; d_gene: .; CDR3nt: TGTGCCAGCAGCCGTTCGGGGGACACAGATACGCAGTATTTT; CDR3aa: CASSRSGDTDTQYF
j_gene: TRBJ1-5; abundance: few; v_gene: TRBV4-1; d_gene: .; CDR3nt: TGCGCCAGCAGCCAACCCCGGGGAGGGCCTAATCAGCCCCAGCATTTT; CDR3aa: CASSQPRGGPNQPQHF
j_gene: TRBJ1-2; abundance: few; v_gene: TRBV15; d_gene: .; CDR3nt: TGTGCCACCAGCCCTCGGCGTCCGGGGAACTATGGCTACACCTTC; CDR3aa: CATSPRRPGNYGYTF
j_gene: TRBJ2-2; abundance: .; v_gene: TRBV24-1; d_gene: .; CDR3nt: TGTGCCACCAGCGCCTTTGATACGAACACCGGGGAGCTGTTTTTT; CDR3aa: CATSAFDTNTGELFF
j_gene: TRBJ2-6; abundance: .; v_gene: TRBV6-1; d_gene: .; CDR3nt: TGTGCCAGCAGCTTTAACAGGGCTGGGGCCAACGTCCTGACTTTC; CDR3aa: CASSFNRAGANVLTF
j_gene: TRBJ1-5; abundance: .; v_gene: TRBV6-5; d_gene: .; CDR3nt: TGTGCCAGCAGTTCCCACATCCCTGGGTCTCCATGGCAGCCCCAGCATTTT; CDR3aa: CASSSHIPGSPWQPQHF
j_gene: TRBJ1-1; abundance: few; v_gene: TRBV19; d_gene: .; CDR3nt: TGTGCCAGTACCCTAACGTCTGGGGGGACTGAAGCTTTCTTT; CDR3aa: CASTLTSGGTEAFF
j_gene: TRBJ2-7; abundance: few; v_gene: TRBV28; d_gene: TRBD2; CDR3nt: TGTGCCAGCAGTTCCAGCGGGATACAGTACTTC; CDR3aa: CASSSSGIQYF
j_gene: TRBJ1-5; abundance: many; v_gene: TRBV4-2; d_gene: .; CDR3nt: TGTGCCAGCAGCCAAGAGGGAGCAAATAGCAATCAGCCCCAGCATTTT; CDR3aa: CASSQEGANSNQPQHF
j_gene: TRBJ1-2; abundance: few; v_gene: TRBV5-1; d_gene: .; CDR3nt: TGCGCCAGCAGCTTGGAGGCTCCCTACGGCTACACCTTC; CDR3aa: CASSLEAPYGYTF
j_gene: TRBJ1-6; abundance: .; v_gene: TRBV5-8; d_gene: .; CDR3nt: TGTGCCAGCAGCCCAGACATTCTGAGCTCCTATAATTCACCCCTCCACTTT; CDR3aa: CASSPDILSSYNSPLHF
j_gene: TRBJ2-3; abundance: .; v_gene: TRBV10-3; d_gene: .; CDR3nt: TGTGCCATCAGTGCTGGCGGCGGAGTGTCAGATACGCAGTATTTT; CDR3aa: CAISAGGGVSDTQYF
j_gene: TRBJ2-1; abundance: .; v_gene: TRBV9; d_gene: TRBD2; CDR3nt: TGTGCCAGCAGCCACATGACTAGCGGGAGATACAATGAGCAGTTCTTC; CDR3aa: CASSHMTSGRYNEQFF
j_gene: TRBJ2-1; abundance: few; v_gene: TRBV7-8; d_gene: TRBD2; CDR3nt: TGTGCCAGCAGCTTCGCCCTTAGCGGGGGGACCTACAATGAGCAGTTCTTC; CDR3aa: CASSFALSGGTYNEQFF
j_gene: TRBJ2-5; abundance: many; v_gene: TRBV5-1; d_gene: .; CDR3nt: TGCGCCAGCGCCCCAGCAGGCGTCAAAGAGACCCAGTACTTC; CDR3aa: CASAPAGVKETQYF
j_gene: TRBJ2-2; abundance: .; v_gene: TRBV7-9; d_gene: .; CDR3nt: TGTGCCAGCAGCGCCCGACTAGTGGGAACTATGGAGCTGTTTTTT; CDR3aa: CASSARLVGTMELFF
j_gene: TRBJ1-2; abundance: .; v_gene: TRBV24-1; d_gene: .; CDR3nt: TGTGCCACCAGTGGTCAGGGATTTTATGGCTACACCTTC; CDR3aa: CATSGQGFYGYTF
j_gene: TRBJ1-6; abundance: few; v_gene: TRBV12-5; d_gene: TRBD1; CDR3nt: TGTGCTAGCGGACAGGGGGGGTCCTATAATTCACCCCTCCACTTT; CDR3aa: CASGQGGSYNSPLHF
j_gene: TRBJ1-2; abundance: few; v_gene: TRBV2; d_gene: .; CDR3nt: TGTGCCACCTCTATCCGGCTGGCCTATGGCTACACCTTC; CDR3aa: CATSIRLAYGYTF
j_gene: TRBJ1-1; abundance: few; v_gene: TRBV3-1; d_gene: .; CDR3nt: TGTGCCAGCAGCCAAGCTGGGACTGAAGCTTTCTTT; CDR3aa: CASSQAGTEAFF
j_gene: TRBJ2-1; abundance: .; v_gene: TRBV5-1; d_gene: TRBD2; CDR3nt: TGCGCCAGCAGCTCCACTAGCGGGGGATTAAATGAGCAGTTCTTC; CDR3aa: CASSSTSGGLNEQFF
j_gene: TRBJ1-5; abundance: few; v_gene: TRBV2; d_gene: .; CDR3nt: TGTGCCAGCAGTGGTGGGGGGGGGGATCAGCCCCAGCATTTT; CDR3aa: CASSGGGGDQPQHF
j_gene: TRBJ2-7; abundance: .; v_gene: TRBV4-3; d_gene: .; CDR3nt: TGCGCCAGCAGCCAATACGGGGACCTCTCCTACGAGCAGTACTTC; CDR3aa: CASSQYGDLSYEQYF
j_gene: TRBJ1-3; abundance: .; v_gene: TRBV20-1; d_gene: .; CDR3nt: TGCAGTGCTAGAGACGGGGGGCTGGGAAACACCATATATTTT; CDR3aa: CSARDGGLGNTIYF
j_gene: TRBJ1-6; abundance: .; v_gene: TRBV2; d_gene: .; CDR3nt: TGTGCCAGCAGTGAGAGGGTTACTAATTCACCCCTCCACTTT; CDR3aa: CASSERVTNSPLHF
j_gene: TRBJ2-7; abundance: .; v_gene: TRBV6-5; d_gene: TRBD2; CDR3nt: TGTGCCAGCAGTTACCGGACTAGCGGGATCAACGAGCAGTACTTC; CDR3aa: CASSYRTSGINEQYF
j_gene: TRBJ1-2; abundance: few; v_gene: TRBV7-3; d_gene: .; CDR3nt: TGTGCCAGCAGCTCGGGCAGGGTCGGCTATGGCTACACCTTC; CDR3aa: CASSSGRVGYGYTF
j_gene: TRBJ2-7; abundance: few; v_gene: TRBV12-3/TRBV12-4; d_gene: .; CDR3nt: TGTGCCAGCAGCCCGGAGGGGGCGGTTAGCTCCTACGAGCAGTACTTC; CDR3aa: CASSPEGAVSSYEQYF
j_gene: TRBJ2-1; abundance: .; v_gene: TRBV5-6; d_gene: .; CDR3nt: TGTGCCAGCAGCTTGGTACGTGGAGGGTCTTCCTACAATGAGCAGTTCTTC; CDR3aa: CASSLVRGGSSYNEQFF
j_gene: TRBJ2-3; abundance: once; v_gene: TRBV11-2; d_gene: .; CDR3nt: TGTGCCAGCAGCACACGACAGGCCTTTCGCACAGATACGCAGTATTTT; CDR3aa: CASSTRQAFRTDTQYF
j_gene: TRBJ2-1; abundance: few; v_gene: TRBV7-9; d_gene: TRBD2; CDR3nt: TGTGCCAGCAGCTTACGCGGGAGCCCCTACAATGAGCAGTTCTTC; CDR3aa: CASSLRGSPYNEQFF
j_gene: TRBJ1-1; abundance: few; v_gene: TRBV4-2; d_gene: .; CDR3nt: TGTGCCAGCAGCCAAGCCTTGAGGTCCGGCACTGAAGCTTTCTTT; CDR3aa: CASSQALRSGTEAFF
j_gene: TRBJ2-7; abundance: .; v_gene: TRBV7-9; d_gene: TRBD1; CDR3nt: TGTGCCAGCAGCTCACGACAGGGAAGGCGCTACGAGCAGTACTTC; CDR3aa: CASSSRQGRRYEQYF
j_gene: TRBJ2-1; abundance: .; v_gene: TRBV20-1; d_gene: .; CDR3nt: TGCAGTGCTGGGAGCGAGACCGAGTGGAAGTTCTTC; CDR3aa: CSAGSETEWKFF
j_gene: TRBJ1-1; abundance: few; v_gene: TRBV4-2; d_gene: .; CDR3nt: TGTGCCAGCAGCCAAGAGGGGACGGCGAGGACTGAAGCTTTCTTT; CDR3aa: CASSQEGTARTEAFF
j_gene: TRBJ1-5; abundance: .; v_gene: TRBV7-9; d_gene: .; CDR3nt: TGTGCCAGCAGCTTAGGACGGCAGGGAGGCAATCAGCCCCAGCATTTT; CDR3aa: CASSLGRQGGNQPQHF
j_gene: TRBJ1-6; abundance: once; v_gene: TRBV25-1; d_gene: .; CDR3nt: TGTGCCAGCAGTGAGCTTGGTAATTCACCCCTCCACTTT; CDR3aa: CASSELGNSPLHF
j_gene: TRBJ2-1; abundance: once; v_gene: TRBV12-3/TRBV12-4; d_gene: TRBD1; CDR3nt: TGTGCCAGCAGTAGACAGGGGTTCTATGAGCAGTTCTTC; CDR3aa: CASSRQGFYEQFF
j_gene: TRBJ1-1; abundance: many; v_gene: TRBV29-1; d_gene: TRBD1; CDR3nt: TGCAGCGTTGCGGGACGGCGACAGGGGAACACTGAAGCTTTCTTT; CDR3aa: CSVAGRRQGNTEAFF
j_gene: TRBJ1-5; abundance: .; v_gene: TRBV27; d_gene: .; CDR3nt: TGTGCCAGCAGTTTATCTACAGTCAATCAGCCCCAGCATTTT; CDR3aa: CASSLSTVNQPQHF
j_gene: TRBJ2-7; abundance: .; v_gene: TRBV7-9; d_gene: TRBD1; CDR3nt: TGTGCCAGCTCCTCCCGGGACAGGGCCTACGAGCAGTACTTC; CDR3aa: CASSSRDRAYEQYF
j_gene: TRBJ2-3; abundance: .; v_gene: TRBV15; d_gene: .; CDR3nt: TGTGCCACCAGCAGTCGGGGCGCTAGCACAGATACGCAGTATTTT; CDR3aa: CATSSRGASTDTQYF
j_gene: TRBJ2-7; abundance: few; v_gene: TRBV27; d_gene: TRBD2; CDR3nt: TGTGCCAGCAGTTTGGCTAGCGGGGGGGAGCAGTACTTC; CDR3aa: CASSLASGGEQYF
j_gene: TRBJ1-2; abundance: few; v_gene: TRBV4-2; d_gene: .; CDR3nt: TGTGCCAGCAGCCCTCCCGGGACACGCCTCCCCTATGGCTACACCTTC; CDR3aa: CASSPPGTRLPYGYTF
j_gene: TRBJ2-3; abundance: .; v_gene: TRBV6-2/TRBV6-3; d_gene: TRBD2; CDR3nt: TGTGCCAGCAAACTAGCGGCCGCAGGGGATACGCAGTATTTT; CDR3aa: CASKLAAAGDTQYF
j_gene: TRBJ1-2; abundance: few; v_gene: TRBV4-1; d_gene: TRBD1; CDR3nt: TGCGCCAGCGGCGAATCCCCCGTGAGGGACAGGGGTGGCTACACCTTC; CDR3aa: CASGESPVRDRGGYTF
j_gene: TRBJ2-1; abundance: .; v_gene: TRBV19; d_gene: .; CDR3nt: TGTGCCAGTAGCCCCATCGGGCAGGGGCAGTACAATGAGCAGTTCTTC; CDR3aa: CASSPIGQGQYNEQFF
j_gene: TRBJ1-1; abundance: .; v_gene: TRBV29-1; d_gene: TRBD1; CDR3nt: TGCAGCGTTGCACAGGGGATGACTGAAGCTTTCTTT; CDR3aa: CSVAQGMTEAFF
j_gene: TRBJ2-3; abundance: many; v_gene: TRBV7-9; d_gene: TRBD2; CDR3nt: TGTGCCAGCGATACCATCGGACTAGCAACAGATACGCAGTATTTT; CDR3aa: CASDTIGLATDTQYF
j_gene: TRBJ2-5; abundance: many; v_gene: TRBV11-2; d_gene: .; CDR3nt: TGTGCCAGCAGCTTAAGTTACAGGAGGGAGACCCAGTACTTC; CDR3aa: CASSLSYRRETQYF
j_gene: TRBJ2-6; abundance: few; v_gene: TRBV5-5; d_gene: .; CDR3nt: TGTGCCAGCAGCTTGGTGGGTACTGGGGCCAACGTCCTGACTTTC; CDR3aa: CASSLVGTGANVLTF
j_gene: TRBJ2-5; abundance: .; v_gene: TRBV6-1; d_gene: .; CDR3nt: TGTGCCAGCAGTGAAAATTTCTCGCGAGGGGAGACCCAGTACTTC; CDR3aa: CASSENFSRGETQYF
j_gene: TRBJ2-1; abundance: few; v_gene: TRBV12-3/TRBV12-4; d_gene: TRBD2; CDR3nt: TGTGCCAGCAGTTTAGGTGCGGGAGTCTACAATGAGCAGTTCTTC; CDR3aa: CASSLGAGVYNEQFF
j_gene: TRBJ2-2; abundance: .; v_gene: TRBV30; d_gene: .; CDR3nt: TGTGCCTGGAAAACCACGAACACCGGGGAGCTGTTTTTT; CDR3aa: CAWKTTNTGELFF
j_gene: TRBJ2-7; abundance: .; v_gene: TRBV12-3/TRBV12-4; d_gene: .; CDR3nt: TGTGCCAGCAGCCACCCGGGGGTTTTCGCCTACGAGCAGTACTTC; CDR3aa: CASSHPGVFAYEQYF
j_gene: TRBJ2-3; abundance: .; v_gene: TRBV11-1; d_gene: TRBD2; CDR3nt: TGTGCCAGCAGCCCGGGACTAGCGGGAGGATCTCGCACAGATACGCAGTATTTT; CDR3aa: CASSPGLAGGSRTDTQYF